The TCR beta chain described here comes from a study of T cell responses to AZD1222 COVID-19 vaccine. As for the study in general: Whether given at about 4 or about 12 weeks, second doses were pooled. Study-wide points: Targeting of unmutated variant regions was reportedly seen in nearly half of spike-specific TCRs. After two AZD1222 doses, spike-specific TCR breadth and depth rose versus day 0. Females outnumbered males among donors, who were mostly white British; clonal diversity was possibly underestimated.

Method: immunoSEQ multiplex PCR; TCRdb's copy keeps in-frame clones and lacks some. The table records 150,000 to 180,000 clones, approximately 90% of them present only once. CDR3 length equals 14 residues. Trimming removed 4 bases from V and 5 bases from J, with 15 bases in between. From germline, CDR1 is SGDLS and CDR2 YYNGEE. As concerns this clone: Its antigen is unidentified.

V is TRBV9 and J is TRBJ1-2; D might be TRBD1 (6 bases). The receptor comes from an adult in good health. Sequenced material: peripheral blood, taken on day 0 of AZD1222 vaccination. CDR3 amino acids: CASSKGGSDYGYTF. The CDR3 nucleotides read TGTGCCAGCAGCAAGGGGGGGTCAGATTATGGCTACACCTTC.